Following are 4 T cell receptor beta chains from one sample sequenced in a study of human T cells and chemical hapten exposure. TCRdb analysed the RACE reads with MiXCR anew, one entry per CDR3 protein. The table includes about 260,000 distinct CDR3 sequences, 7.5% to 9% detected once. Time point noted: pre-sensitization, week 0. The treatment was: therapeutic diphenylcyclopropenone sensitization with weekly scalp DPC. The specimen was whole blood, collected in connection with sensitization to the hapten diphenylcyclopropenone (DPC). These TCRs come from a woman aged 35 to 49 with alopecia areata. Some clones in this sample may be carry-over from other donors' samples.

V is TRBV20-1 and J is TRBJ2-1; D remains ambiguous. This CDR3 is built from 14 residues. V dropped 1 base and J dropped 4 bases, with 11 bases sitting between them. Germline-derived CDR1 and CDR2 are DFQATT and SNEGSKA (reference sequence). CDR3 amino acids: CSARAPRRYNEQFF. The CDR3 DNA reads as TGCAGTGCTAGAGCACCCCGCCGGTACAATGAGCAGTTCTTC.

This sequence joins TRBV5-4 and TRBJ1-6; 7 bases line up with TRBD1. V shed 0 bases and J 9 bases; nucleotides not matched to a gene: 12. Per the germline V gene, CDR1 is SGHNT and CDR2 is YYREEE (reference sequence). This CDR3 spans 17 amino acids. This CDR3 reads CASSLEGRRGVGSPLHF. CDR3 DNA sequence: TGTGCCAGCAGCTTGGAAGGTCGCAGGGGGGTTGGTTCACCCCTCCACTTT.

V is TRBV27 and J is TRBJ2-7; tentatively, D is TRBD2 (6 bases). Deletions cut 5 bases from V and 6 bases from J, with 14 bases between. The CDR3 contains 13 residues. Germline V gene lookup returns CDR1 MNHEY and CDR2 SMNVEV (reference sequence). CDR3 in DNA: TGTGCCAGCAGTCCACGGGGGTTTCTCGAGCAGTACTTC. This translates into CASSPRGFLEQYF.

Only a few counts were recorded for this clonotype. This chain links TRBV24-1 with TRBJ2-3; 8 bases are a match to TRBD1. Trimming removed 5 bases from V and 3 bases from J; junction bases left unmatched: 15. The germline gives CDR1 KGHDR, CDR2 SFDVKD. The CDR3 runs 18 residues. The CDR3 region has the DNA TGTGCCACCAGTGTATCAGTACCGGACAGGGTTAGAACAGATACGCAGTATTTT. It yields the protein CATSVSVPDRVRTDTQYF.